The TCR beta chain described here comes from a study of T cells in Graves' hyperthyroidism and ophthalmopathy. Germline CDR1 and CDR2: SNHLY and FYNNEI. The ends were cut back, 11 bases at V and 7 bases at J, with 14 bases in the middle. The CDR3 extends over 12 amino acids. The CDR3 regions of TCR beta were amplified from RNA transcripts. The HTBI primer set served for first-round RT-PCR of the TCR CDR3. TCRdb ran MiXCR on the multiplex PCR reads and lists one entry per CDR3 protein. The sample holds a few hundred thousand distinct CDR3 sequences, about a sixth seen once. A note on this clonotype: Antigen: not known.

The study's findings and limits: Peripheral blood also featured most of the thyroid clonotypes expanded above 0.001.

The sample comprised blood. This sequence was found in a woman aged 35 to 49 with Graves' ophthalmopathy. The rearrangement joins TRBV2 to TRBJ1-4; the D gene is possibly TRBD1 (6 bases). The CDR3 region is CASKQGGEKLFF. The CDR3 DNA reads TGTGCCTCAAAACAGGGAGGTGAAAAACTGTTTTTT.